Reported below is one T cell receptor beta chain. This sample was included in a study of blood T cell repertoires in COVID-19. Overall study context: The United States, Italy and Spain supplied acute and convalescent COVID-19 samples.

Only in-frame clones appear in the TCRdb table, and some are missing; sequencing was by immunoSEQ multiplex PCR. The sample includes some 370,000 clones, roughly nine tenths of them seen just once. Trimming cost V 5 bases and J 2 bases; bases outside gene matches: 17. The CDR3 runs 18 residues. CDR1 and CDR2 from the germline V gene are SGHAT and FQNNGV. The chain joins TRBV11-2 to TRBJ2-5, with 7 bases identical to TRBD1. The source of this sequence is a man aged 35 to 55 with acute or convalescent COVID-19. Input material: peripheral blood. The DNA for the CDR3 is TGTGCCAGCAGCCCATCGGGACAGCGCATCTTTCGGCAAGAGACCCAGTACTTC. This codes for CASSPSGQRIFRQETQYF.